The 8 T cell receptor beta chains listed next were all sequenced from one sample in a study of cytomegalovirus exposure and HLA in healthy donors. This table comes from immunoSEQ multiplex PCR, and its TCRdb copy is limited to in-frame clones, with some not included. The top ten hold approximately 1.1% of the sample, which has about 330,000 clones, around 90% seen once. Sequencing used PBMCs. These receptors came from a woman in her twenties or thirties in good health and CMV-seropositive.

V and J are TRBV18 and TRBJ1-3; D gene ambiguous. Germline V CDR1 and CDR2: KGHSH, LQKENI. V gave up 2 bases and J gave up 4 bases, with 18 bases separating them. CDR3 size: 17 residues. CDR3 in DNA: TGTGCCAGCTCACCAGATGGGCCGAGCCACCCGGGAAACACCATATATTTT. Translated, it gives CASSPDGPSHPGNTIYF.

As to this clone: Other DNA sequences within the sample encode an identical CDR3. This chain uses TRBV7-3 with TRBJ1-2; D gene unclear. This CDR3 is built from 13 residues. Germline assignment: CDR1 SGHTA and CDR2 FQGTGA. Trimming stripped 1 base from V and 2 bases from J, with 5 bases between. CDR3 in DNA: TGTGCCAGCAGCTTAATGGCGAACTATGGCTACACCTTC. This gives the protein CASSLMANYGYTF.

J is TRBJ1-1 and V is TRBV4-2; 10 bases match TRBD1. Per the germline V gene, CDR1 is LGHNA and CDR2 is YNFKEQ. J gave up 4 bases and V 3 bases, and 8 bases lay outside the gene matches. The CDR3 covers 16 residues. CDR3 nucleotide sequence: TGTGCCAGCAGCCACAGACAGGGGGCGCAAACCACTGAAGCTTTCTTT. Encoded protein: CASSHRQGAQTTEAFF.

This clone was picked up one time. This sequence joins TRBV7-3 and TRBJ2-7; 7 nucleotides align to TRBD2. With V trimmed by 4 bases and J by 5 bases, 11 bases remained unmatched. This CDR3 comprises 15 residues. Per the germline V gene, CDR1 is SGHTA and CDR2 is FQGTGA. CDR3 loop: CASSSSGAKGDEQYF. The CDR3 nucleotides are TGTGCCAGCAGCTCAAGCGGGGCAAAGGGCGACGAGCAGTACTTC.

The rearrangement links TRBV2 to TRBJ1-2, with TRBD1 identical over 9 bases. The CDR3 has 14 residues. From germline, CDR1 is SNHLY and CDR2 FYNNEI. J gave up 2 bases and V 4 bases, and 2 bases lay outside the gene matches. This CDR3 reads CASSATGGNYGYTF. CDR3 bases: TGTGCCAGCAGTGCGACAGGGGGAAACTATGGCTACACCTTC.

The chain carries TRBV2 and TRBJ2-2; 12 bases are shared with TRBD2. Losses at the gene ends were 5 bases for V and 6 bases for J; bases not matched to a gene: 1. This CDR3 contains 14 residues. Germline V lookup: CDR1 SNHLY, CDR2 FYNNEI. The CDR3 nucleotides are TGTGCCAGCAGTCTAGCGGGGGGGCCCGGGGAGCTGTTTTTT. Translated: CASSLAGGPGELFF.

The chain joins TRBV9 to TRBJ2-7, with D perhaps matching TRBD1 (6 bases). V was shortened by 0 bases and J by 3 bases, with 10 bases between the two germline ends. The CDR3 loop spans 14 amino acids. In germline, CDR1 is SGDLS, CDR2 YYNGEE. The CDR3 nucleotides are TGTGCCAGCAGCGTAGAGGGCAGGGGCTACGAGCAGTACTTC. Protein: CASSVEGRGYEQYF.

The CDR3 DNA reads TGTGCCAGCAGCGTAAACCCGGACAGGGGGCTAGCTTTCTTT. It yields the protein CASSVNPDRGLAFF. The rearrangement links TRBV9 to TRBJ1-1; 11 bases align to TRBD1. The V gene end was trimmed by 1 base and the J gene end by 10 bases; junction bases not matched to a gene: 6. Germline V CDR1 and CDR2: SGDLS, YYNGEE. This CDR3 is built from 14 residues.